These 17 T cell receptor beta chains came from one sample sequenced in a study of Ad26.COV2.S vaccination and SARS-CoV-2 variants. Treatment reported: some 19 received Ad26.COV2.S at low or high dose, single or two shots; 5 received placebo; per-sample allocation not given. Sampling was done on day 63 after the first vaccine or placebo injection. Some clones are missing from TCRdb's copy, which holds only in-frame ones; the method was immunoSEQ multiplex PCR. The table includes about 680,000 clones, around 89% detected once. The sequencing here drew on peripheral blood, taken in a trial of Ad26.COV2.S vaccine versus placebo. These receptors came from a person between 18 and 65 years old who received the Ad26.COV2.S COVID-19 vaccine or a placebo.

The chain combines TRBV3-1 (or the pseudogene TRBV3-2) with TRBJ1-3; D is unclear. CDR3 length: 15 amino acids. The germline V gene has CDR1 LGHDT and CDR2 YNNKEL (reference sequence). The V end was cut by 8 bases, the J end by 0 bases, with 14 bases between. In DNA form, the CDR3 reads TGTGCCAGCTCAAGGGAAGGAGGCTCTGGAAACACCATATATTTT. It codes for CASSREGGSGNTIYF.

This clone has a handful of counts. Other DNA sequences within the sample encode an identical CDR3. The V and J genes are TRBV19 and TRBJ2-1; TRBD2 matches at 12 bases. Trimming took 4 bases from V and 3 from J; bases not matched to a gene: 1. The germline V gene encodes CDR1 LNHDA and CDR2 SQIVND (reference sequence). CDR3 length equals 15 residues. The CDR3 spells CASSKTSGSYNEQFF. The CDR3 bases are TGTGCCAGTAGTAAGACTAGCGGGAGCTACAATGAGCAGTTCTTC.

This chain connects TRBV24-1 to TRBJ1-2, with 9 bases lining up with TRBD1. V shed 9 bases, J shed 2 bases, and the junction held 12 bases outside the gene matches. Germline V lookup: CDR1 KGHDR, CDR2 SFDVKD. The CDR3 sequence is 16 residues long. The DNA of the CDR3 is TGTGCCACCCTCGAGGGACAGGGAAAGACCAACTATGGCTACACCTTC. Translating gives CATLEGQGKTNYGYTF.

V usage is TRBV6-1 and J usage is TRBJ2-1, with D perhaps given as TRBD1 or TRBD2 (5 bases each). V was clipped by 3 bases and J by 5 bases, with 11 bases between them. The germline V gene encodes CDR1 MNHNS and CDR2 SASEGT. The CDR3 contains 14 residues. For the CDR3, the DNA is TGTGCCAGCAGTGACCCCGGGACCAACAATGAGCAGTTCTTC. Amino acid sequence: CASSDPGTNNEQFF.

This chain connects TRBV30 to TRBJ2-3; the D gene is possibly TRBD2 (6 bases). V dropped 3 bases and J dropped 1 base, with 8 bases sitting between them. This CDR3 has 13 residues. Germline V lookup: CDR1 GTSNPN, CDR2 SVGIG (reference sequence). The CDR3 sequence is CAWSGSGTDTQYF. The CDR3 DNA reads as TGTGCCTGGAGCGGGAGCGGCACAGATACGCAGTATTTT.

The chain carries TRBV18 and TRBJ2-5, with 10 bases aligning to TRBD1. This CDR3 comprises 13 residues. Germline V gene sequence: CDR1 KGHSH, CDR2 LQKENI. J gave up 5 bases and V 6 bases, and 3 bases lay outside the gene matches. CDR3 sequence (DNA): TGTGCCAGCTCCGGGACAGGGGTTGAGACCCAGTACTTC. Its translation is CASSGTGVETQYF.

This clone was seen just once. The rearrangement links TRBV7-9 to TRBJ1-3, with D perhaps matching TRBD1 (5 bases). V lost 5 bases to trimming and J lost 3 bases, with 11 bases between them. CDR1 is SEHNR and CDR2 is FQNEAQ in the germline V gene (reference sequence). This CDR3 region has 14 residues. As DNA, the CDR3 is TGTGCCAGCAGCCCGGGGACGTATGGAAACACCATATATTTT. Translation: CASSPGTYGNTIYF.

The rearrangement joins TRBV4-2 to TRBJ1-5; the D gene is possibly TRBD1 (6 bases). This CDR3 has 14 residues. CDR1 is LGHNA, CDR2 YNFKEQ, per germline. The germline V and J ends were trimmed by 2 bases and 6 bases, with 11 bases remaining between them. The DNA for the CDR3 is TGTGCCAGCAGCCAACAGACAGGTCGTCAGCCCCAGCATTTT. Amino acid sequence: CASSQQTGRQPQHF.

The V call is TRBV30, the J call TRBJ1-4, with D possibly matching TRBD1 (5 bases). The germline gives CDR1 GTSNPN, CDR2 SVGIG (reference sequence). The CDR3 length is 14 residues. V gave up 0 bases and J gave up 3 bases, with 8 bases separating them. CDR3 sequence reads: CAWSVIRANEKLFF. CDR3 in DNA: TGTGCCTGGAGTGTGATCAGGGCTAATGAAAAACTGTTTTTT.

This sequence joins TRBV2 and TRBJ1-2; a possible D gene is TRBD1 (6 bases). The CDR3 is 12 residues long. V was cut by 6 bases and J by 5 bases, with 10 bases left in between. Germline V gives CDR1 SNHLY, CDR2 FYNNEI. The CDR3 spells CASRRGEYGYTF. CDR3 DNA: TGTGCCAGCAGGAGGGGGGAGTATGGCTACACCTTC.

V gene TRBV28 combines with J gene TRBJ1-4; D remains ambiguous. In germline, CDR1 is MDHEN, CDR2 SYDVKM. V dropped 7 bases and J dropped 5 bases, with 11 bases sitting between them. The CDR3 has 13 amino acids. The CDR3 loop is CASNLDGNEKLFF. DNA for the CDR3: TGTGCCAGCAATTTGGACGGGAATGAAAAACTGTTTTTT.

The chain has TRBV11-2 and TRBJ1-5; 9 nucleotides align to TRBD1. In germline, CDR1 is SGHAT, CDR2 FQNNGV. The junction had 10 bases not matched to a gene; V was cut back by 5 bases and J by 5 bases. This CDR3 is 16 amino acids long. CDR3 region: CASSPLTGGADQPQHF. DNA for the CDR3: TGTGCCAGCAGCCCCCTTACAGGGGGCGCGGATCAGCCCCAGCATTTT.

This clone has more than one count but fewer than ten. The CDR3 loop is CASSQANGQGSSKQYF. The CDR3 DNA reads as TGTGCCAGCAGCCAAGCTAACGGCCAGGGAAGTTCGAAGCAGTACTTC. The gene calls are TRBV3-1 (or the pseudogene TRBV3-2) and TRBJ2-7; maybe TRBD1 (5 bases). The CDR3 extends over 16 amino acids. V was pared by 1 base and J by 8 bases, with 21 bases between. From germline, CDR1 is LGHDT and CDR2 YNNKEL (reference sequence).

The chain recombines TRBV4-2 with TRBJ1-1, with 7 bases identical to TRBD1. Germline trimming cut 0 bases from V and 4 bases from J; bases unmatched to any gene: 14. The germline CDR1 and CDR2 sequences are LGHNA and YNFKEQ. The length of the CDR3 is 18 residues. The CDR3 nucleotides read TGTGCCAGCAGCCAAGAGTGGCGACAGGGAGCAAGGAGCACTGAAGCTTTCTTT. Translated, it gives CASSQEWRQGARSTEAFF.

The J gene is TRBJ2-3, the V gene TRBV27; D uncertain. Germline V gives CDR1 MNHEY, CDR2 SMNVEV (reference sequence). This CDR3 comprises 14 residues. Trimming removed 1 base from V and 3 bases from J, with 8 bases in between. The CDR3 loop is CASSLWAITDTQYF. The CDR3 DNA sequence: TGTGCCAGCAGTTTATGGGCTATAACAGATACGCAGTATTTT.

The chain employs TRBV7-3 and TRBJ2-2; D remains ambiguous. Germline values: CDR1 SGHTA, CDR2 FQGTGA. The CDR3 spans 12 residues. Trimming removed 5 bases from V and 0 bases from J, with 1 base in between. The CDR3 reads CASSPNTGELFF. The CDR3 DNA follows: TGTGCCAGCAGCCCGAACACCGGGGAGCTGTTTTTT.

A word on this clone: The same CDR3 arises from other DNA sequences in this sample as well. The gene calls are TRBV12-3 or TRBV12-4 and TRBJ2-7; no firm D call. Trimming removed 2 bases from V and 4 bases from J, with 3 bases in between. The CDR3 loop spans 11 amino acids. CDR3 region: CASSLTYEQYF. DNA of the CDR3: TGTGCCAGCAGTTTAACTTACGAGCAGTACTTC.